Shown below are 29 T cell receptor beta chains from a single sample sequenced in a study of identical twins. TCRdb re-derived calls from the 5' RACE reads in MiXCR, one entry per CDR3 protein. The sample carries about 890,000 distinct CDR3 sequences, over 9% recorded once. These sequences were also reported in another study, on yellow fever vaccine responses in identical twins.

The specimen was PBMCs. These receptors originate from a woman aged 18-30 years in good health.

The chain combines TRBV7-3 with TRBJ2-2, with D possibly matching TRBD1 (6 bases). Between the trimmed V and J ends, which lost 5 bases and 2 bases, there was a span of 12 bases. Germline CDR1 reads SGHTA; CDR2 reads FQGTGA. The CDR3 spans 15 residues. The CDR3 DNA reads TGTGCCAGCAGCGCGGCGGACAGAAACACCGGGGAGCTGTTTTTT. This translates into CASSAADRNTGELFF.

This clonotype was seen only a few times. The chain is built from TRBV7-6 and TRBJ2-7; 10 bases are shared with TRBD1. The germline V gene encodes CDR1 SGHVS and CDR2 FNYEAQ. J lost 9 bases, V lost 2 bases, and 13 bases had no gene match. CDR3 length: 16 residues. DNA for the CDR3: TGTGCCAGCAGCTTAATGGGGGGACAGGGGTCGCAAGGGCAGTACTTC. This encodes CASSLMGGQGSQGQYF. The full variable domain, with the rest looked up from reference TRBV7-6 and TRBJ2-7, is GAGVSQSPRYKVTKRGQDVALRCDPISGHVSLYWYRQALGQGPEFLTYFNYEAQQDKSGLPNDRFSAERPEGSISTLTIQRTEQRDSAMYRCASSLMGGQGSQGQYFGPGTRLTVT.

In its sample, this clonotype was seen a few times. This sequence joins TRBV2 and TRBJ2-7, with 7 bases aligning to TRBD1. Trimming took 3 bases from V and 1 from J; bases not matched to a gene: 6. The CDR3 is made up of 15 amino acids. Germline loops: CDR1 SNHLY, CDR2 FYNNEI. The CDR3 here is CASSDEMGQSYEQYV. The CDR3, as DNA: TGTGCCAGCAGTGACGAGATGGGACAGTCCTACGAGCAGTACGTC.

The J gene is TRBJ2-1, the V gene TRBV3-1; TRBD2 agrees at 14 bases. The germline CDR1 and CDR2 sequences are LGHDT and YNNKEL (reference sequence). The J segment lost 10 bases and the V segment lost 1 base, leaving 3 bases of the junction unmatched. This CDR3 comprises 15 residues. Written as DNA, the CDR3 is TGTGCCAGCAGCCAAGGACTAGCGGGAGGGCGGGAGCAGTTCTTC. Translating it yields CASSQGLAGGREQFF.

Ten or more counts support this clonotype. This chain links TRBV20-1 with TRBJ2-3; D is undetermined. Germline CDR1 and CDR2: DFQATT and SNEGSKA (reference sequence). Deletions cut 2 bases from V and 1 base from J, with 10 bases between. This CDR3 comprises 14 residues. The CDR3: CSARRRHGTDTQYF. CDR3 nucleotides: TGCAGTGCTAGAAGGAGACACGGCACAGATACGCAGTATTTT.

The J gene is TRBJ2-3, the V gene TRBV20-1; TRBD2 aligns across 10 bases. Germline values: CDR1 DFQATT, CDR2 SNEGSKA (reference sequence). CDR3 length: 15 residues. The J segment lost 0 bases and the V segment lost 5 bases, leaving 5 bases of the junction unmatched. CDR3 in amino acids: CSAGSGGASTDTQYF. The CDR3 DNA follows: TGCAGTGCTGGAAGCGGGGGGGCTAGCACAGATACGCAGTATTTT.

The chain combines TRBV5-5 with TRBJ2-7; D perhaps matches TRBD1 (6 bases). V was trimmed by 3 bases and J by 1 base, leaving 8 bases between them. The germline CDR1 and CDR2 sequences are SGHKS and YYEKEE (reference sequence). The CDR3 consists of 13 residues. The CDR3 sequence: CASSSGHSYEQYV. CDR3 nucleotides: TGTGCCAGCAGCTCGGGACATTCCTACGAGCAGTACGTC.

This chain uses TRBV12-3 or TRBV12-4 with TRBJ2-2; D possibly corresponds to TRBD2 (5 bases). This CDR3 has 14 residues. Trimming took off 9 bases at V and 3 bases at J, with 14 bases between the two ends. The CDR3 DNA reads as TGTGCCAGTGCGACTACTCTCTACACCGGGGAGCTGTTTTTT. Translated, it gives CASATTLYTGELFF.

There are a few counts of this clonotype. J is TRBJ2-1 and V is TRBV6-1; TRBD2 matches at 12 bases. J lost 7 bases, V lost 6 bases, and 4 bases had no gene match. This CDR3 comprises 14 residues. The germline V gene encodes CDR1 MNHNS and CDR2 SASEGT. The chain's CDR3 is CASRQTSGSNEQFF. The CDR3 bases are TGTGCCAGCAGACAGACTAGCGGGAGTAATGAGCAGTTCTTC.

The chain joins TRBV6-5 to TRBJ1-4, with TRBD1 as a possible D gene (6 bases). The CDR3 consists of 15 residues. The germline CDR1 and CDR2 sequences are MNHEY and SVGAGI. Trimming shortened V by 1 base and J by 3 bases, and 9 bases separated the two germline ends. The CDR3 DNA is TGTGCCAGCAGTTACTGGGGGGCTTCTAATGAAAAACTGTTTTTT. The encoded protein is CASSYWGASNEKLFF.

This chain connects TRBV6-2 or TRBV6-3 to TRBJ2-4, with 11 nucleotides matching TRBD1. The CDR3 covers 16 residues. Germline assignment: CDR1 MNHEY and CDR2 SVGEGT. Losses at the gene ends were 2 bases for V and 6 bases for J; bases not matched to a gene: 6. The CDR3, as DNA: TGTGCCAGCAGTTACATGTTTGGGACAGGGGGAAACATTCAGTACTTC. This codes for CASSYMFGTGGNIQYF.

The gene calls are TRBV7-9 and TRBJ2-7, with D tentatively TRBD1 (6 bases). Trimming shortened V by 6 bases and J by 3 bases, and 15 bases separated the two germline ends. From germline, CDR1 is SEHNR and CDR2 FQNEAQ (reference sequence). This CDR3 has 14 residues. CDR3 loop: CASRSGHSLYEQYF. CDR3 DNA: TGTGCCAGCAGATCGGGACACTCACTCTACGAGCAGTACTTC.

The chain links TRBV20-1 to TRBJ1-5; D not certain. Per germline, CDR1 DFQATT and CDR2 SNEGSKA (reference sequence). Trimming removed 1 base from V and 5 bases from J, with 12 bases in between. The CDR3 runs to 14 residues. The DNA of the CDR3 is TGCAGTGCTAGAGGTGACCCAGGCGATCAGCCCCAGCATTTT. Translating it yields CSARGDPGDQPQHF.

This clonotype showed up many times. This sequence joins TRBV7-8 and TRBJ1-1; D not resolved. This CDR3 contains 14 residues. Germline V lookup: CDR1 SGHVS, CDR2 FQNEAQ. The germline V and J ends were trimmed by 1 base and 4 bases, with 10 bases remaining between them. CDR3 DNA: TGTGCCAGCAGCTTAGGGGCAGCCAGCACTGAAGCTTTCTTT. Residues: CASSLGAASTEAFF.

The chain carries TRBV20-1 and TRBJ2-5; 9 nucleotides align to TRBD1. The CDR3 runs to 14 residues. CDR1 and CDR2 (germline): DFQATT, SNEGSKA (reference sequence). V was clipped by 3 bases and J by 5 bases; unmatched bases: 7. This CDR3 is CSASRQGEEETQYF. The CDR3 coding sequence is TGCAGTGCTAGTAGACAGGGGGAGGAGGAGACCCAGTACTTC.

This clonotype was recorded a few times. The chain uses TRBV4-1 and TRBJ2-3; tentatively, D is TRBD1 or TRBD2 (6 bases each). V lost 0 bases and J lost 2, with 12 bases in between. The V gene's germline CDR1 is MGHRA and CDR2 YSYEKL. This CDR3 is built from 16 residues. CDR3 DNA: TGCGCCAGCAGCCAAGAGTGGCGGGGACACACAGATACGCAGTATTTT. Protein product: CASSQEWRGHTDTQYF.

As DNA, the CDR3 is TGTGCCAGCTGGAGCTCTGGGGCCAACGTCCTGACTTTC. Protein sequence: CASWSSGANVLTF. The chain joins TRBV28 to TRBJ2-6; no reliable D call. V was clipped by 8 bases and J by 0 bases, with 5 bases between them. CDR1 MDHEN and CDR2 SYDVKM come from the germline V gene. The CDR3 has 13 residues.

This clonotype was seen only a few times. The rearrangement joins TRBV19 to TRBJ2-7; perhaps TRBD2 as D (5 bases). Germline loops: CDR1 LNHDA, CDR2 SQIVND (reference sequence). The CDR3 extends over 13 amino acids. Trimming pared 5 bases from V and 3 bases from J, leaving 11 bases between. CDR3 in DNA: TGTGCCAGTAGTCACCGGGATCACTACGAGCAGTACTTC. Translation: CASSHRDHYEQYF. The whole variable domain, filled in from reference TRBV19 and TRBJ2-7, reads DGGITQSPKYLFRKEGQNVTLSCEQNLNHDAMYWYRQDPGQGLRLIYYSQIVNDFQKGDIAEGYSVSREKKESFPLTVTSAQKNPTAFYLCASSHRDHYEQYFGPGTRLTVT.

A few counts support this clonotype. The chain combines TRBV7-9 with TRBJ2-1; 7 nucleotides align to TRBD2. The CDR3 length is 15 residues. Germline V lookup: CDR1 SEHNR, CDR2 FQNEAQ (reference sequence). Trimming took 6 bases from V and 7 from J; bases not matched to a gene: 12. The CDR3 protein is CASSSFGGGRNEQFF. For the CDR3, the DNA is TGTGCCAGCAGTTCGTTTGGGGGGGGAAGGAATGAGCAGTTCTTC.

The rearrangement uses TRBV9 and TRBJ1-1; tentative D call: TRBD1 (6 bases). In germline, CDR1 is SGDLS, CDR2 YYNGEE. This CDR3 region has 14 residues. V gave up 2 bases and J gave up 0 bases, with 8 bases separating them. CDR3 sequence reads: CASSVGQLNTEAFF. Here the CDR3 DNA reads TGTGCCAGCAGCGTTGGACAGCTGAACACTGAAGCTTTCTTT.

The chain is built from TRBV20-1 and TRBJ2-1; 12 nucleotides align to TRBD2. Germline V gives CDR1 DFQATT, CDR2 SNEGSKA (reference sequence). This CDR3 region has 19 residues. V shed 0 bases and J 0 bases; nucleotides not matched to a gene: 9. The DNA for the CDR3 is TGCAGTGCTAGAGATGCCGGCGGACTAGCGGGGCGCTCCTACAATGAGCAGTTCTTC. Translation: CSARDAGGLAGRSYNEQFF.

This clonotype was counted ten times or more. The chain carries TRBV24-1 and TRBJ2-3; 14 bases map to TRBD2. Trimming took 6 bases from V and 8 from J; bases not matched to a gene: 12. The length of the CDR3 is 17 residues. From germline, CDR1 is KGHDR and CDR2 SFDVKD. For the CDR3, the DNA is TGTGCCACCAGTAATCCGGGACTAGCGGGGGCCGACGGTACGCAGTATTTT. It translates to CATSNPGLAGADGTQYF.

This clonotype was counted between two and nine times. This chain uses TRBV2 with TRBJ1-1, with a weak D call TRBD1 (6 bases). Germline V gene sequence: CDR1 SNHLY, CDR2 FYNNEI. V was pared by 6 bases and J by 8 bases, with 16 bases between. CDR3 size: 13 residues. The CDR3 sequence is CASRGETDREAFF. As DNA, the CDR3 is TGTGCCAGCAGGGGGGAGACGGACAGAGAAGCTTTCTTT.

The CDR3 here is CASSGPDRVAGEQYF. In nucleotides, the CDR3 is TGTGCCAGCAGTGGCCCGGACAGGGTGGCAGGCGAGCAGTACTTC. V is TRBV25-1 and J is TRBJ2-7; 8 bases map to TRBD1. Germline CDR1 and CDR2: MGHDK and SYGVNS. CDR3 length: 15 amino acids. Germline trimming cut 4 bases from V and 6 bases from J; bases unmatched to any gene: 11.

The chain is built from TRBV5-6 and TRBJ2-4, with 10 bases that match TRBD2. The CDR3 totals 17 residues. V shed 4 bases and J 7 bases; nucleotides not matched to a gene: 14. Germline CDR1 SGHDT, CDR2 YYEEEE. The DNA of the CDR3 is TGTGCCAGCAGCCGGTTACCGGGACTAGCGCCCCCCAACATTCAGTACTTC. It codes for CASSRLPGLAPPNIQYF.

About this clonotype itself: Because it lacks the conserved phenylalanine or tryptophan at the end, this CDR3 is likely a read error. This chain joins TRBV7-9 and TRBJ2-5, with TRBD2 identical over 8 bases. The trim removed 3 bases at V and 1 base at J, leaving 4 bases unmatched. The CDR3 is made up of 15 amino acids. The germline V gene encodes CDR1 SEHNR and CDR2 FQNEAQ (reference sequence). DNA for the CDR3: TGTGCCAGCAGCTTGTCCCGGGAGGGCCAAGAGACCCAGTACTAC. Translated: CASSLSREGQETQYY.

This chain uses TRBV11-2 with TRBJ2-3, with D possibly being TRBD2 (7 bases). V dropped 0 bases and J dropped 5 bases, with 24 bases sitting between them. The CDR3 is 19 residues long. Germline V gene sequence: CDR1 SGHAT, CDR2 FQNNGV. The CDR3 DNA reads TGTGCCAGCAGCTTAGATTGGGAGGGGCCAGGGGCTCCTCAAGATACGCAGTATTTT. Amino acid sequence: CASSLDWEGPGAPQDTQYF.

This clonotype turned up a few times. The V call is TRBV20-1, the J call TRBJ2-7; 8 positions match TRBD2. The junction had 13 bases not matched to a gene; V was cut back by 3 bases and J by 9 bases. CDR3 length: 14 residues. Germline lookup yields CDR1 DFQATT and CDR2 SNEGSKA (reference sequence). CDR3: CSAREGSGSSGQYF. The CDR3 nucleotides are TGCAGTGCTAGGGAAGGGAGCGGGAGTAGCGGGCAGTACTTC.

This clonotype was detected ten times or more. This rearrangement joins TRBV7-2 to TRBJ2-3; D ambiguous. The CDR3 sequence is 12 residues long. With 4 bases removed from V and 10 bases from J, the gap between germline ends came to 12 bases. Germline V lookup: CDR1 SGHTA, CDR2 FQGNSA. CDR3 nucleotides: TGTGCCAGCAGCTCCGACGTGCATGCGCAGTATTTT. It is translated as CASSSDVHAQYF. Full variable domain (remainder filled in from reference TRBV7-2 and TRBJ2-3): GAGVSQSPSNKVTEKGKDVELRCDPISGHTALYWYRQSLGQGLEFLIYFQGNSAPDKSGLPSDRFSAERTGGSVSTLTIQRTQQEDSAVYLCASSSDVHAQYFGPGTRLTVL.